This TCR beta chain was identified in a study of a mutant IDH1 vaccine in newly diagnosed glioma. Study-wide context: Among treated patients, 62.5% were male and around 40% female, and mean age was approximately 40 years. The therapy given earlier, which was standard therapy, consisted of radiotherapy, temozolomide, or both, and most of the patients received both.

The assay was immunoSEQ multiplex PCR, and TCRdb's table has in-frame clones only and misses some. The sample yields approximately 60,000 clones, about nine tenths seen once. Time point here: week 23, last vaccination. Topical imiquimod accompanied each vaccine dose, which consisted of 300 ug of mutant IDH1 20-mer peptide. Concerning this clone: No antigen is known for it.

The V gene lost 2 bases and the J gene lost 2 bases, with 7 bases spanning the gap. CDR3 length: 13 residues. The V gene's germline CDR1 is SGHRS and CDR2 YFSETQ. The sequence came from a middle-aged man with glioma. V is TRBV5-1 and J is TRBJ2-5; D remains unclear. The sample here was PBMCs, taken from a glioma patient whose treatment included an IDH1 peptide vaccine. The CDR3 nucleotides are TGCGCCAGCAGCTTTTTCGGTCAAGAGACCCAGTACTTC. This translates into CASSFFGQETQYF.